This record concerns one TCR beta chain sequence. This specimen belongs to a study of cytomegalovirus exposure and HLA in healthy donors. The donors were members of the roughly 120-subject validation cohort (separate from the approximately 670-subject first cohort). CDR3 length: 14 residues. Trimming cost V 5 bases and J 3 bases; bases outside gene matches: 4. From germline, CDR1 is MNHEY and CDR2 SVGAGI. Clones were read by immunoSEQ multiplex PCR, and TCRdb kept only the in-frame ones, dropping some. The data show 200,000 or so clones, 84% seen once. The receptor was isolated from a woman in her twenties or thirties in good health and CMV-seropositive. Sequenced sample: PBMCs. The chain combines TRBV6-5 with TRBJ1-5, with 7 bases matching TRBD1. The CDR3 DNA follows: TGTGCCAGCAGTCCGACAGGGACCAATCAGCCCCAGCATTTT. It codes for CASSPTGTNQPQHF.